This record looks at one T cell receptor beta chain sequence and its context. Its specificity is unknown. This sample is drawn from a study of PD-L1 blockade in urothelial cancer. About the research overall: About 90% of the roughly 30 patients were men whose urothelial cancer was bladder-origin. Chemotherapy regimens numbering 0 to 3 had been given to patients. Overall study findings and caveats: Sub-median blood TCR clonality before treatment predicted longer survival.

Each PCR reaction had synthetic TCR analog templates spiked into it. Profiled with immunoSEQ multiplex PCR; TCRdb holds only in-frame clones, not every one. Here the sample spans about 40,000 clones, about 83% being singletons. V was trimmed by 2 bases and J by 1 base, leaving 11 bases between them. CDR3 size: 14 residues. CDR1 and CDR2 (germline): GTSNPN, SVGIG (reference sequence). The chain recombines TRBV30 with TRBJ1-2; D ambiguous. The source was PBMCs, collected around atezolizumab (anti-PD-L1) treatment. This receptor was taken from a man aged 60 to 69 with urothelial cancer. The CDR3 DNA is TGTGCCTGGAGTCCCAGCAGGTTTAACTATGGCTACACCTTC. Translating it yields CAWSPSRFNYGYTF.